This T cell receptor (beta chain) was recovered during a study of vaccination and CD4 T cells after COVID-19. Study-wide points: Median SARS-CoV-2-reactive clonotype numbers went up from roughly 21 to 40, but not significantly.

As for this clonotype: Its antigen remains unidentified.

This CDR3 region has 16 residues. CDR1 and CDR2 from the germline V gene are MNHEY and SMNVEV (reference sequence). V gave up 3 bases and J gave up 4 bases; unmatched junction bases: 6. Described treatment: roughly 11-day PBMC culture with coronavirus spike peptide pools or control peptides (ViraFEST assay). The Oncomine TCR Beta short-read assay was applied to DNA of cultured CD4+ T cells. TCRdb re-called the PCR reads through MiXCR, storing one row per CDR3 protein. This table holds 11,000 or so distinct CDR3 sequences, 44% found once. The TCR comes from a human donor who had recovered from COVID-19. Sample: CD4+ T cells from blood, cultured in vitro. V is TRBV27 and J is TRBJ1-2; 12 bases align to TRBD1. CDR3 sequence (DNA): TGTGCCAGCAGTTTCCGGGACAGGGGGCTGAGCTATGGCTACACCTTC. Its protein product is CASSFRDRGLSYGYTF.